This T cell receptor beta chain was observed in a study of identical twins. TCRdb independently ran MiXCR on the 5' RACE reads; one entry per CDR3 protein. The data hold 350,000 or so distinct CDR3 sequences, with roughly 10% observed a single time. The receptor's source is a woman aged 45-59 years in good health. The sequenced sample consisted of naive T cells sorted from blood.

For the CDR3, the DNA is TGTGCCACCAGTGATTTCCCTCCGCGGGCAGGGAGGTCCGATACGCAGTATTTT. This codes for CATSDFPPRAGRSDTQYF. The J gene is TRBJ2-3, the V gene TRBV24-1; possible D gene TRBD2, 6 bases. CDR3 size: 18 residues. In germline, CDR1 is KGHDR, CDR2 SFDVKD. V was shortened by 1 base and J by 6 bases, with 22 bases between the two germline ends.